This TCR beta chain was profiled in a study of T cell responses to AZD1222 COVID-19 vaccine. Trimming shortened V by 0 bases and J by 3 bases, and 6 bases separated the two germline ends. Germline V gives CDR1 GTSNPN, CDR2 SVGIG (reference sequence). This CDR3 contains 12 residues. Study-level findings and limits: At baseline, just five to seven AZD1222 recipients tested seropositive. After the peak T cell response, and only then, were repertoires sampled. Most donors were white British, females outnumbered males, and clonal diversity was possibly underestimated.

Regarding this clone: The target antigen is unknown.

TCRdb's table, derived via immunoSEQ multiplex PCR, lists solely in-frame clones and lacks some. The sample has roughly 110,000 clones; under 90% are singletons. The TCR comes from an adult in good health. This chain connects TRBV30 to TRBJ2-7; D is unclear. The material sequenced was peripheral blood, taken on day 0 of AZD1222 vaccination. CDR3 residues: CAWSVSGYEQYF. For the CDR3, the DNA is TGTGCCTGGAGTGTATCCGGCTACGAGCAGTACTTC.